This is a list of T cell receptor beta chains from one sample in a study of OX40 agonist ivuxolimab in advanced cancers. Generated by immunoSEQ multiplex PCR, the TCRdb table keeps only in-frame clones and is missing some. The sample has approximately 15,000 clones; around 88% are singletons. The source was CD4+ or CD8+ T cells sorted from blood, collected in a trial of the OX40 agonist ivuxolimab. The receptors come from an adult with an advanced solid tumor such as melanoma, head and neck, liver or kidney cancer. Each CDR3 is given with its conserved first and last residue. The D gene is left open where the match is weak. The size field is filled for only some rows; it gives once, few, many or a size class.

>TRBV6-1|TRBD2|NA|TRBJ2-3|14
CASSSSGYTDTQYF
TGTGCCAGCAGTTCTAGCGGATACACAGATACGCAGTATTTT
>TRBV29-1|TRBD2|NA|TRBJ2-7|16
CSVSKGGSGRAYEQYF
TGCAGCGTTTCAAAGGGGGGTAGCGGGAGGGCCTACGAGCAGTACTTC
>TRBV5-5|NA|NA|TRBJ2-2|15
CASSLGRTGTGELFF
TGTGCCAGCAGCTTGGGCAGGACGGGAACCGGGGAGCTGTTTTTT
>TRBV30|NA|NA|TRBJ1-3|12
CAWKSDGNTIYF
TGTGCCTGGAAGAGTGACGGAAACACCATATATTTT
>TRBV28|NA|once|TRBJ1-4|13
CASSLRDNEKLFF
TGTGCCAGCAGTTTAAGGGATAATGAAAAACTGTTTTTT
>TRBV7-2|TRBD2|NA|TRBJ2-7|14
CASTSLAGRGEQYF
TGTGCCAGCACCTCACTAGCGGGGCGTGGGGAGCAGTACTTC
>TRBV5-1|NA|NA|TRBJ1-2|16
CASSLGDGSANYGYTF
TGCGCCAGCAGCTTGGGGGACGGATCTGCTAACTATGGCTACACCTTC
>TRBV18|NA|few|TRBJ1-5|15
CASSQGQNSNQPQHF
TGTGCCAGCTCACAGGGACAAAATAGCAATCAGCCCCAGCATTTT
>TRBV19|NA|NA|TRBJ1-5|15
CASSWPGYSNQPQHF
TGTGCCAGTAGTTGGCCAGGTTATAGCAATCAGCCCCAGCATTTT
>TRBV30|NA|NA|TRBJ2-6|14
CACLLITGANVLTF
TGTGCCTGCCTCCTGATTACGGGGGCCAACGTCCTGACTTTC
>TRBV7-2|NA|NA|TRBJ2-2|15
CASSLDWGATGELFF
TGTGCCAGCAGCTTAGACTGGGGGGCCACCGGGGAGCTGTTTTTT
>TRBV6-6|NA|NA|TRBJ2-4|12
CASSYDGSIQYF
TGTGCCAGCAGTTACGATGGCAGCATTCAGTACTTC
>TRBV19|TRBD2|NA|TRBJ2-1|14
CASSKPTSGNKQFF
TGTGCCAGTAGTAAACCAACTAGCGGAAACAAGCAGTTCTTC
>TRBV11-3|TRBD1|NA|TRBJ1-1|15
CASSTQGGTGTEAFF
TGTGCCAGCAGCACCCAGGGGGGGACTGGGACGGAAGCTTTCTTT
>TRBV29-1|NA|NA|TRBJ2-7|14
CSAVTGSRSYEQYF
TGCAGCGCTGTAACAGGGTCCCGATCCTACGAGCAGTACTTC
>TRBV7-2|TRBD2|NA|TRBJ2-7|15
CASSIRDYRLYEQYF
TGTGCCAGCAGCATCCGGGACTACCGGCTCTACGAGCAGTACTTC
>TRBV7-6|TRBD2|NA|TRBJ2-1|15
CASSFSGSSYNEQFF
TGTGCCAGCAGCTTTAGCGGGAGCTCCTACAATGAGCAGTTCTTC
>TRBV28|TRBD2|NA|TRBJ2-1|15
CASSTGLAGKNEQFF
TGTGCCAGCAGTACCGGACTAGCGGGTAAGAATGAGCAGTTCTTC
>TRBV7-8|NA|NA|TRBJ2-7|15
CASSLGPAGNYEQYF
TGTGCCAGCAGCTTAGGCCCGGCAGGAAACTACGAGCAGTACTTC
>TRBV27|NA|once|TRBJ1-1|15
CASKRLTGVGTEAFF
TGTGCCAGCAAGAGGCTGACTGGAGTTGGCACTGAAGCTTTCTTT
>TRBV2|TRBD1|few|TRBJ1-5|13
CASTGTVGQPQHF
TGTGCCAGCACTGGGACAGTGGGTCAGCCCCAGCATTTT
>TRBV29-1|TRBD1|NA|TRBJ2-7|14
CSVERETGGYEQYF
TGCAGCGTTGAACGCGAGACAGGGGGTTACGAGCAGTACTTC